Sequencing of this TCR beta chain was carried out in a study of human T cells and chemical hapten exposure. A few counts support this clonotype. Authors' analysis steps: Samples had a median of around 100,000 TCRs, ranging roughly 23,224 to 750,000. TCRdb passed the RACE reads through MiXCR, listing each CDR3 protein once. TCRdb, not the authors, supplied the V and J calls. The sample shows about 90,000 distinct CDR3 sequences, approximately 10% of them seen only once. The CDR3 totals 13 residues. The germline gives CDR1 LGHNA, CDR2 YSLEER. The V end was cut by 4 bases, the J end by 6 bases, with 13 bases between. The time point denotes: patch test 1, 2 weeks after DPC sensitization. The treatment denotes: therapeutic diphenylcyclopropenone sensitization with weekly scalp DPC.

The sample here was whole blood, taken in connection with sensitization to the hapten diphenylcyclopropenone (DPC). This receptor was identified in a middle-aged man with alopecia areata. Some clones in this sample may be carry-over from other donors' samples. The J gene is TRBJ2-7, the V gene TRBV4-3, with TRBD2 as a possible D gene (6 bases). Here the CDR3 DNA reads TGCGCCAGCAGCCGAGGCGCGGGGTTCGAGCAGTACTTC. Translation gives CASSRGAGFEQYF.